These 13 T cell receptor beta chains were sequenced from one sample in a study of blood T cell repertoires in COVID-19. The table came from immunoSEQ multiplex PCR; TCRdb's copy has only in-frame clones and leaves some out. This table has 100,000 to 150,000 clones, under 85% appearing once. Sequenced sample: peripheral blood. The source of these receptors is a man aged 60-69 years with acute or convalescent COVID-19.

CDR3 in amino acids: CATSESGTSGYEQYF. CDR3 coding DNA: TGTGCCACCAGTGAGTCCGGGACTAGCGGTTACGAGCAGTACTTC. The genes are TRBV24-1 and TRBJ2-7; 11 bases match TRBD2. Germline loops: CDR1 KGHDR, CDR2 SFDVKD. CDR3 length: 15 residues. V lost 4 bases, J lost 4 bases, and 5 bases stayed unmatched.

V gene TRBV28 combines with J gene TRBJ1-1; a possible D gene is TRBD1 (6 bases). CDR1 and CDR2 from the germline V gene are MDHEN and SYDVKM. The CDR3 is 12 residues long. V lost 5 bases and J lost 4, with 8 bases in between. The CDR3 DNA sequence: TGTGCCAGCAGTGGGGGCTTCACTGAAGCTTTCTTT. As protein: CASSGGFTEAFF.

This clone has a single count. The chain's CDR3 is CASSRGQGAGETQYF. DNA for the CDR3: TGTGCCAGCAGCCGGGGACAGGGGGCGGGCGAGACCCAGTACTTC. This chain uses TRBV7-3 with TRBJ2-5; 12 nucleotides align to TRBD1. The junction had 6 bases not matched to a gene; V was cut back by 5 bases and J by 5 bases. The CDR3 is 15 residues long. Germline V lookup: CDR1 SGHTA, CDR2 FQGTGA.

The chain couples TRBV20-1 to TRBJ1-2; maybe TRBD1 (5 bases). Germline-derived CDR1 and CDR2 are DFQATT and SNEGSKA (reference sequence). Trimming cost V 3 bases and J 8 bases, with 13 bases left between them. The CDR3 runs to 12 residues. The CDR3 DNA sequence: TGCAGTGCTAGTCAGGGAGGTAACGGCTACACCTTC. This sequence encodes CSASQGGNGYTF.

The V and J genes are TRBV7-8 and TRBJ2-5; tentatively, D is TRBD1 (7 bases). In germline, CDR1 is SGHVS, CDR2 FQNEAQ. The CDR3 has 15 amino acids. V was clipped by 1 base and J by 1 base, with 10 bases between them. The CDR3 protein is CASSLVQGGQETQYF. The CDR3 coding sequence is TGTGCCAGCAGCTTAGTCCAGGGGGGCCAAGAGACCCAGTACTTC.

The V and J genes are TRBV7-3 and TRBJ1-1; a weak D match, TRBD1 (5 bases). The CDR3 is 13 residues long. Germline assignment: CDR1 SGHTA and CDR2 FQGTGA. The V gene lost 5 bases and the J gene lost 1 base, with 8 bases spanning the gap. CDR3 region: CASSRGGNTEAFF. The CDR3 DNA follows: TGTGCCAGCAGCCGCGGGGGGAACACTGAAGCTTTCTTT. The full variable domain, rest sourced from reference TRBV7-3 and TRBJ1-1, is GAGVSQTPSNKVTEKGKYVELRCDPISGHTALYWYRQSLGQGPEFLIYFQGTGAADDSGLPNDRFFAVRPEGSVSTLKIQRTERGDSAVYLCASSRGGNTEAFFGQGTRLTVV.

The rearrangement joins TRBV19 to TRBJ2-7; the match to TRBD1 covers 8 bases. V lost 3 bases, J lost 5 bases, and 9 bases stayed unmatched. This CDR3 region has 15 residues. Germline assignment: CDR1 LNHDA and CDR2 SQIVND (reference sequence). The CDR3 sequence is CASSIGQGDRNEQYF. CDR3 bases: TGTGCCAGTAGTATTGGACAGGGCGATCGCAACGAGCAGTACTTC.

V usage is TRBV19 and J usage is TRBJ2-2, with D possibly TRBD1 on 5 matching bases. The germline CDR1 and CDR2 sequences are LNHDA and SQIVND (reference sequence). V lost 6 bases and J lost 7, with 21 bases in between. This CDR3 is built from 16 residues. The chain's CDR3 is CASRNSWVRAVGELFF. In DNA form, the CDR3 reads TGTGCCAGTAGAAATAGTTGGGTCAGGGCGGTCGGGGAGCTGTTTTTT.

The chain links TRBV20-1 to TRBJ1-5; D gene uncertain. V lost 3 bases and J lost 3, with 9 bases in between. CDR3 length equals 13 residues. In germline, CDR1 is DFQATT, CDR2 SNEGSKA (reference sequence). CDR3 nucleotides: TGCAGTGCTAGTCCGGGTCCCAATCAGCCCCAGCATTTT. Translating gives CSASPGPNQPQHF.

The chain links TRBV28 to TRBJ1-6; TRBD1 is a possible D gene (5 bases). This CDR3 is 12 amino acids long. The germline V gene has CDR1 MDHEN and CDR2 SYDVKM. V shed 5 bases and J shed 8 bases, with 7 bases lying between them. CDR3 nucleotide sequence: TGTGCCAGCAGTCCAGGGTATTCACCCCTCCACTTT. Its translation is CASSPGYSPLHF.

The chain joins TRBV11-2 to TRBJ1-2; D uncertain. The germline V gene has CDR1 SGHAT and CDR2 FQNNGV. V was pared by 0 bases and J by 1 base, with 9 bases between. This CDR3 contains 15 residues. CDR3 in DNA: TGTGCCAGCAGCTTAGATCGAGGGTTTAACTATGGCTACACCTTC. Translated, it gives CASSLDRGFNYGYTF.

The chain combines TRBV2 with TRBJ2-2; D is uncertain. V lost 6 bases, J lost 2 bases, and 10 bases lay in between. This CDR3 is built from 14 residues. Germline V gene sequence: CDR1 SNHLY, CDR2 FYNNEI. CDR3 in amino acids: CASRARTNTGELFF. The CDR3 nucleotides read TGTGCCAGCAGAGCAAGAACCAACACCGGGGAGCTGTTTTTT.

The chain carries TRBV13 and TRBJ1-1, with D perhaps matching TRBD1 (5 bases). The length of the CDR3 is 13 residues. Trimming took 5 bases from V and 5 from J, leaving 12 bases between them. Germline V gene lookup returns CDR1 PRHDT and CDR2 FYEKMQ (reference sequence). DNA of the CDR3: TGTGCCAGCAGCCGGGGGGGTGAAACTGAAGCTTTCTTT. Its protein product is CASSRGGETEAFF.